A single sample gave rise to the 7 T cell receptor beta chains below, sequenced in a study of T cell responses to AZD1222 COVID-19 vaccine. The repertoire was sequenced with immunoSEQ multiplex PCR; TCRdb's copy has only in-frame clones and lacks some. Counted here are more than 95,000 clones, over 75% occurring once; the ten biggest clones make up more than 20%. The material sequenced was peripheral blood, taken on day 0 of AZD1222 vaccination. These receptors were collected from an adult in good health.

The chain employs TRBV25-1 and TRBJ1-4; perhaps TRBD1 as D (5 bases). The CDR3 runs to 15 residues. The germline gives CDR1 MGHDK, CDR2 SYGVNS. V lost 4 bases to trimming and J lost 1 base, with 10 bases between them. The CDR3 is CASSVGGGTNEKLFF. In nucleotides, the CDR3 is TGTGCCAGCAGTGTTGGGGGGGGAACTAATGAAAAACTGTTTTTT.

This chain uses TRBV10-3 with TRBJ2-1; 7 positions match TRBD1. This CDR3 region has 13 residues. Trimming cost V 8 bases and J 0 bases; bases outside gene matches: 1. Germline-derived CDR1 and CDR2 are ENHRY and SYGVKD. The CDR3 reads CAIGDSSYNEQFF. CDR3 nucleotides: TGTGCCATCGGGGACAGCTCCTACAATGAGCAGTTCTTC.

The chain recombines TRBV3-1 (or the pseudogene TRBV3-2) with TRBJ1-2, with D possibly TRBD1 on 6 matching bases. The CDR3 is 15 amino acids. Trimming took 0 bases from V and 4 from J, leaving 12 bases between them. CDR1 and CDR2 (germline): LGHDT, YNNKEL (reference sequence). The CDR3 loop is CASSQDPGTSYGYTF. The CDR3 DNA reads as TGTGCCAGCAGCCAAGATCCCGGGACAAGCTATGGCTACACCTTC.

The chain carries TRBV9 and TRBJ2-3; 8 positions match TRBD2. Germline assignment: CDR1 SGDLS and CDR2 YYNGEE. The junction had 5 bases not matched to a gene; V was cut back by 0 bases and J by 2 bases. This CDR3 comprises 16 residues. CDR3 sequence: CASSVGLALDTDTQYF. CDR3 DNA sequence: TGTGCCAGCAGCGTAGGACTAGCGCTAGACACAGATACGCAGTATTTT. The full variable domain, rest sourced from reference TRBV9 and TRBJ2-3, is DSGVTQTPKHLITATGQRVTLRCSPRSGDLSVYWYQQSLDQGLQFLIQYYNGEERAKGNILERFSAQQFPDLHSELNLSSLELGDSALYFCASSVGLALDTDTQYFGPGTRLTVL.

The chain couples TRBV2 to TRBJ2-2; D is ambiguous. Germline lookup yields CDR1 SNHLY and CDR2 FYNNEI. The CDR3 has 14 residues. V was shortened by 6 bases and J by 1 base, with 9 bases between the two germline ends. Here the CDR3 reads CASRPGENTGELFF. In DNA form, the CDR3 reads TGTGCCAGCAGGCCAGGAGAGAACACCGGGGAGCTGTTTTTT.

The table lists this clone with a count of one. The rearrangement joins TRBV5-6 to TRBJ2-7, with 7 bases matching TRBD2. J gave up 0 bases and V 5 bases, and 14 bases lay outside the gene matches. The length of the CDR3 is 17 residues. Germline loops: CDR1 SGHDT, CDR2 YYEEEE. CDR3 residues: CASRPSGNLQLSYEQYF. CDR3 coding DNA: TGTGCCAGCAGACCTAGCGGAAATCTTCAACTCTCCTACGAGCAGTACTTC.

The chain has TRBV27 and TRBJ2-2, with D perhaps matching TRBD1 or TRBD2 (5 bases each). The CDR3 runs 17 residues. V lost 4 bases to trimming and J lost 0 bases, with 15 bases between them. Germline values: CDR1 MNHEY, CDR2 SMNVEV (reference sequence). The CDR3 bases are TGTGCCAGCAGTTCCGGGGACCGGACGGCGAACACCGGGGAGCTGTTTTTT. Protein sequence: CASSSGDRTANTGELFF.